Below, one T cell receptor (beta chain) is given with its context. The germline gives CDR1 SGHRS, CDR2 YFSETQ. The CDR3 totals 14 residues. Trimming took 2 bases from V and 4 from J; bases not matched to a gene: 4. This sample stems from a study of blood T cell repertoires in COVID-19. Overall study: Sites across the United States, Italy and Spain contributed samples from acute and convalescent COVID-19.

TCRdb keeps only in-frame clones here, not all; method: immunoSEQ multiplex PCR. Among 250,000 or so clones listed, around 90% were seen once. Material: peripheral blood. The clonotype was recovered from a woman aged 60-70 years with COVID-19, enrolled during active disease. This chain joins TRBV5-1 and TRBJ2-5; 8 bases match TRBD2. CDR3 sequence (DNA): TGCGCCAGCAGCTTTTCGCGGGGGGTAGAGACCCAGTACTTC. Protein product: CASSFSRGVETQYF.